The next 30 T cell receptor beta chains were all read from a single sample in a study of shared clonotypes between healthy human individuals. Using immunoSEQ multiplex PCR, the repertoire was profiled, and TCRdb retains in-frame clones only, with some absent. The sample lists 1.6 million or so clones, 95% to 97% occurring once. The material sequenced was naive CD4+ T cells sorted from blood. Subset given: CD45RA+ positively selected. These receptor sequences come from a young man in good health.

This chain links TRBV7-6 with TRBJ2-5, with D tentatively TRBD2 (6 bases). CDR1 is SGHVS, CDR2 FNYEAQ, per germline. Trimming pared 2 bases from V and 5 bases from J, leaving 9 bases between. This CDR3 region has 13 residues. The CDR3 here is CASSLLAIETQYF. The CDR3 region has the DNA TGTGCCAGCAGCTTACTAGCGATCGAGACCCAGTACTTC.

The chain carries TRBV5-6 and TRBJ2-5, with D unclear. V lost 2 bases and J 5 bases, leaving 13 bases between the germline ends. The CDR3 runs to 14 residues. Germline V gene lookup returns CDR1 SGHDT and CDR2 YYEEEE. The CDR3, as DNA: TGTGCCAGCAGCTTTGACTCGGTCGGGGAGACCCAGTACTTC. Its translation: CASSFDSVGETQYF.

The chain links TRBV11-1 to TRBJ2-5; 8 nucleotides align to TRBD2. CDR3 size: 16 residues. Trimming at V came to 5 bases and at J to 0 bases, leaving 8 bases not matched to a gene. CDR1 and CDR2 (germline): SGHAT, FQDESV (reference sequence). CDR3 DNA sequence: TGTGCCAGCAGCCTTGCCTGGGGACTAGACCAAGAGACCCAGTACTTC. As protein: CASSLAWGLDQETQYF. Complete variable domain (other parts from reference TRBV11-1 and TRBJ2-5): EAEVAQSPRYKITEKSQAVAFWCDPISGHATLYWYRQILGQGPELLVQFQDESVVDDSQLPKDRFSAERLKGVDSTLKIQPAELGDSAMYLCASSLAWGLDQETQYFGPGTRLLVL.

This rearrangement joins TRBV11-3 to TRBJ1-1; 7 nucleotides align to TRBD1. V was clipped by 5 bases and J by 3 bases; unmatched bases: 0. Looked up from germline, CDR1 is SGHNT and CDR2 is YENEEA. This CDR3 spans 12 amino acids. The CDR3 bases are TGTGCCAGCAGCACAGGGGACACTGAAGCTTTCTTT. Translating gives CASSTGDTEAFF.

The rearrangement joins TRBV4-1 to TRBJ2-7, with TRBD1 identical over 7 bases. V shed 0 bases, J shed 6 bases, and the junction held 8 bases outside the gene matches. Germline CDR1 reads MGHRA; CDR2 reads YSYEKL. This CDR3 spans 15 amino acids. The chain's CDR3 is CASSQDRQGRGEQYF. CDR3 nucleotide sequence: TGCGCCAGCAGCCAAGACCGACAGGGTAGGGGCGAGCAGTACTTC.

J is TRBJ1-4 and V is TRBV14; the D is unclear. The CDR3 covers 13 residues. The V end was cut by 3 bases, the J end by 16 bases, with 18 bases between. CDR1 and CDR2 (germline): SGHDN, FVKESK. CDR3 loop: CASSQNPVAAQFF. The DNA of the CDR3 is TGTGCCAGCAGCCAGAACCCGGTGGCGGCGCAGTTTTTT. The full variable domain, its missing parts supplied by reference TRBV14 and TRBJ1-4, is EAGVTQFPSHSVIEKGQTVTLRCDPISGHDNLYWYRRVMGKEIKFLLHFVKESKQDESGMPNNRFLAERTGGTYSTLKVQPAELEDSGVYFCASSQNPVAAQFFGSGTQLSVL.

The chain employs TRBV2 and TRBJ1-4, with 8 positions matching TRBD1. With 3 bases clipped from V and 6 bases from J, the junction kept 9 bases outside the gene matches. The CDR3 totals 16 residues. Germline CDR1 is SNHLY and CDR2 is FYNNEI. The CDR3: CASSDRRQGADEKLFF. DNA for the CDR3: TGTGCCAGCAGTGATAGGAGGCAGGGGGCGGATGAAAAACTGTTTTTT.

In its sample, this clone was seen once. The chain has TRBV30 and TRBJ2-7, with 8 bases matching TRBD2. Trimming at V came to 0 bases and at J to 7 bases, leaving 5 bases not matched to a gene. Germline-derived CDR1 and CDR2 are GTSNPN and SVGIG (reference sequence). The CDR3 is 13 amino acids. This CDR3 reads CAWSVAGAREQYF. CDR3 sequence (DNA): TGTGCCTGGAGTGTAGCGGGGGCGAGGGAGCAGTACTTC.

The V gene is TRBV6-5, the J gene TRBJ1-3; D unclear. The V gene lost 0 bases and the J gene lost 4 bases, with 7 bases spanning the gap. Germline V CDR1 and CDR2: MNHEY, SVGAGI. CDR3 size: 14 residues. CDR3: CASSYSMSGNTIYF. DNA of the CDR3: TGTGCCAGCAGTTACTCGATGTCAGGAAACACCATATATTTT.

Only one count was recorded for this clone. Additional DNA sequences in this sample encode the identical CDR3. The V call is TRBV28, the J call TRBJ2-1; 14 positions match TRBD2. V was pared by 4 bases and J by 6 bases, with 5 bases of the junction left unmatched. CDR1 and CDR2 from the germline V gene are MDHEN and SYDVKM. The CDR3 contains 16 residues. CDR3 sequence reads: CASSSRLAGGVNEQFF. CDR3 nucleotide sequence: TGTGCCAGCAGTTCCCGACTAGCGGGAGGGGTCAATGAGCAGTTCTTC.

The rearrangement links TRBV6-1 to TRBJ1-4, with unresolved D. Germline CDR1 and CDR2: MNHNS and SASEGT. The CDR3 has 18 amino acids. V was cut by 1 base and J by 10 bases, with 25 bases left in between. The CDR3 reads CASSEGALTRMVKGKLFF. The CDR3 DNA sequence: TGTGCCAGCAGTGAAGGGGCCCTTACACGGATGGTGAAGGGAAAACTGTTTTTT.

The chain is built from TRBV15 and TRBJ2-7; no reliable D call. This CDR3 is 15 amino acids long. V was trimmed by 0 bases and J by 3 bases, leaving 12 bases between them. From germline, CDR1 is LNHNV and CDR2 YYDKDF (reference sequence). The CDR3 nucleotides read TGTGCCACCAGCAGAGATCTTGACACTTTCTACGAGCAGTACTTC. As protein: CATSRDLDTFYEQYF.

This clone was seen a single time. V gene TRBV28 combines with J gene TRBJ1-2; D gene uncertain. V shed 6 bases and J shed 4 bases, with 12 bases lying between them. The CDR3 is 13 amino acids. Germline V gives CDR1 MDHEN, CDR2 SYDVKM. CDR3 nucleotide sequence: TGTGCCAGCAGCCGCGGATTTCCCTATGGCTACACCTTC. This sequence encodes CASSRGFPYGYTF.

The chain employs TRBV18 and TRBJ1-1, with a weak D call TRBD1 (5 bases). V was cut by 0 bases and J by 6 bases, with 8 bases left in between. The CDR3 is 13 residues long. Germline V CDR1 and CDR2: KGHSH, LQKENI. The DNA of the CDR3 is TGTGCCAGCTCACCACCGGGGCGCCCTGAAGCTTTCTTT. Its translation is CASSPPGRPEAFF.

The V gene is TRBV2, the J gene TRBJ2-7; 9 bases are a match to TRBD1. V trimming: 6 bases; J trimming: 7 bases; junction bases outside the gene matches: 10. Per the germline V gene, CDR1 is SNHLY and CDR2 is FYNNEI. The CDR3 is made up of 14 amino acids. CDR3 sequence: CASRRTGAYEEQYF. CDR3 DNA: TGTGCCAGCAGAAGGACAGGGGCATATGAGGAGCAGTACTTC.

J is TRBJ2-7 and V is TRBV5-8; D is unresolved. Looked up from germline, CDR1 is SGHTS and CDR2 is YDEGEE. V was clipped by 4 bases and J by 5 bases, with 16 bases between them. This CDR3 has 14 residues. This CDR3 reads CASSTGWGRNEQYF. The CDR3 DNA follows: TGTGCCAGCAGCACCGGATGGGGAAGAAACGAGCAGTACTTC.

The count of this clone is one. The V call is TRBV5-1, the J call TRBJ2-1; D is tentatively TRBD1 or TRBD2 (5 bases each). The CDR3 covers 15 residues. Per the germline V gene, CDR1 is SGHRS and CDR2 is YFSETQ. Trimming took off 4 bases at V and 1 base at J, with 12 bases between the two ends. CDR3 nucleotides: TGCGCCAGCAGCCCTGGGGGTGGGTCCTACAATGAGCAGTTCTTC. This sequence encodes CASSPGGGSYNEQFF.

The sample holds one count of this clone. The chain couples TRBV5-1 to TRBJ1-1; 11 bases align to TRBD1. With V trimmed by 4 bases and J by 5 bases, 7 bases remained unmatched. The CDR3 runs 15 residues. Looked up from germline, CDR1 is SGHRS and CDR2 is YFSETQ. The CDR3 sequence is CASSLGTGGSTEAFF. CDR3 DNA: TGCGCCAGCAGCCTCGGGACAGGGGGTAGTACTGAAGCTTTCTTT.

DNA of the CDR3: TGTGCCAGCAGGGAAAAGACTAGCGGAACCTACAATGAGCAGTTCTTC. Residues: CASREKTSGTYNEQFF. The V and J genes are TRBV7-6 and TRBJ2-1, with 9 bases identical to TRBD2. The germline V gene encodes CDR1 SGHVS and CDR2 FNYEAQ. V shed 6 bases, J shed 2 bases, and the junction held 8 bases outside the gene matches. The CDR3 extends over 16 amino acids.

This chain connects TRBV5-1 to TRBJ1-1; D possibly corresponds to TRBD1 (5 bases). The CDR3 is made up of 17 amino acids. Trimming cost V 2 bases and J 5 bases, with 22 bases left between them. Germline V gives CDR1 SGHRS, CDR2 YFSETQ. The CDR3 is CASSFRPTQVGWTEAFF. DNA of the CDR3: TGCGCCAGCAGCTTCCGCCCTACACAGGTCGGTTGGACTGAAGCTTTCTTT.

The J gene is TRBJ1-5, the V gene TRBV6-1; no reliable D call. Deletions cut 4 bases from V and 13 bases from J, with 17 bases between. This CDR3 spans 13 amino acids. CDR1 and CDR2 (germline): MNHNS, SASEGT. The CDR3, as DNA: TGTGCCAGCAGTGGGGCAGCCGGCTCGTTGCAGCATTTT. Residues: CASSGAAGSLQHF.

The J gene is TRBJ2-7, the V gene TRBV28, with 10 nucleotides matching TRBD1. Germline V gene lookup returns CDR1 MDHEN and CDR2 SYDVKM. V lost 9 bases to trimming and J lost 4 bases; unmatched junction nucleotides: 9. This CDR3 region has 14 residues. The chain's CDR3 is CASGTGAKAYEQYF. The CDR3 DNA reads TGTGCCAGTGGGACAGGGGCAAAGGCGTACGAGCAGTACTTC.

This chain links TRBV2 with TRBJ1-2, with no clear D. V lost 8 bases and J lost 2, with 15 bases in between. The CDR3 is 14 amino acids. CDR1 and CDR2 from the germline V gene are SNHLY and FYNNEI. The CDR3 loop is CASGRGPVNYGYTF. The CDR3 nucleotides are TGTGCCAGCGGGAGAGGGCCGGTGAACTATGGCTACACCTTC.

The rearrangement uses TRBV2 and TRBJ1-1; 9 nucleotides agree with TRBD1. The CDR3 sequence is 14 residues long. The V segment lost 5 bases and the J segment 2 bases; nucleotides outside the gene matches: 3. Germline-derived CDR1 and CDR2 are SNHLY and FYNNEI. CDR3 sequence (DNA): TGTGCCAGCAGTCGGGACAGGGAAAACACTGAAGCTTTCTTT. This gives the protein CASSRDRENTEAFF. Variable domain in full (rest from reference TRBV2 and TRBJ1-1): EPEVTQTPSHQVTQMGQEVILRCVPISNHLYFYWYRQILGQKVEFLVSFYNNEISEKSEIFDDQFSVERPDGSNFTLKIRSTKLEDSAMYFCASSRDRENTEAFFGQGTRLTVV.

A remark on this clone: Other nucleotide sequences from this sample produce the same CDR3. The chain is built from TRBV28 and TRBJ1-5, with D unclear. This CDR3 region has 12 residues. The germline gives CDR1 MDHEN, CDR2 SYDVKM. Between the trimmed V and J ends, which lost 2 bases and 5 bases, there was a span of 4 bases. In DNA form, the CDR3 reads TGTGCCAGCAGTTTAGCATATCAGCCCCAGCATTTT. Translated: CASSLAYQPQHF.

V and J are TRBV6-5 and TRBJ2-7, with D possibly TRBD1 on 6 matching bases. Germline V gene sequence: CDR1 MNHEY, CDR2 SVGAGI. Trimming stripped 6 bases from V and 0 bases from J, with 12 bases between. The CDR3 extends over 14 amino acids. CDR3 coding DNA: TGTGCCAGCAGGTGGACAGAGAGCTCCTACGAGCAGTACTTC. Amino acids: CASRWTESSYEQYF.

The table lists this clone with a count of one. The chain uses TRBV7-9 and TRBJ2-1, with D possibly being TRBD1 (6 bases). Trimming cost V 5 bases and J 8 bases, with 28 bases left between them. The CDR3 covers 18 residues. CDR1 is SEHNR and CDR2 is FQNEAQ in the germline V gene (reference sequence). The CDR3 loop is CASSDSSWGLARIDEQFF. Written as DNA, the CDR3 is TGTGCCAGCAGCGACTCGAGTTGGGGGCTCGCCCGTATCGATGAGCAGTTCTTC. The full variable domain, its missing parts supplied by reference TRBV7-9 and TRBJ2-1, is DTGVSQNPRHKITKRGQNVTFRCDPISEHNRLYWYRQTLGQGPEFLTYFQNEAQLEKSRLLSDRFSAERPKGSFSTLEIQRTEQGDSAMYLCASSDSSWGLARIDEQFFGPGTRLTVL.

The rearrangement joins TRBV7-9 to TRBJ2-7; the match to TRBD1 covers 12 bases. This CDR3 is built from 17 residues. CDR1 is SEHNR and CDR2 is FQNEAQ in the germline V gene (reference sequence). V trimming: 1 base; J trimming: 4 bases; junction bases outside the gene matches: 8. The CDR3 DNA follows: TGTGCCAGCAGCTTAGAATGGGGACAGGGGGCAAGGTACGAGCAGTACTTC. Translated: CASSLEWGQGARYEQYF. Using reference TRBV7-9 and TRBJ2-7 for the parts outside the CDR3, the full variable domain is DTGVSQNPRHKITKRGQNVTFRCDPISEHNRLYWYRQTLGQGPEFLTYFQNEAQLEKSRLLSDRFSAERPKGSFSTLEIQRTEQGDSAMYLCASSLEWGQGARYEQYFGPGTRLTVT.

V and J are TRBV18 and TRBJ2-7, with TRBD1 as a possible D gene (7 bases). CDR3 length: 17 residues. V lost 3 bases, J lost 3 bases, and 21 bases lay in between. Per the germline V gene, CDR1 is KGHSH and CDR2 is LQKENI. The CDR3 DNA is TGTGCCAGCTCACCGCCCCAATTGGCAGGGGGACTCTACGAGCAGTACTTC. Protein sequence: CASSPPQLAGGLYEQYF.

The rearrangement links TRBV28 to TRBJ2-1; the D gene is possibly TRBD2 (6 bases). CDR3 length: 13 amino acids. CDR1 and CDR2 from the germline V gene are MDHEN and SYDVKM. V was trimmed by 7 bases and J by 8 bases, leaving 15 bases between them. The CDR3 is CASTPAGGDEQFF. For the CDR3, the DNA is TGTGCCAGCACCCCAGCGGGTGGCGATGAGCAGTTCTTC.